A single sample gave rise to the 17 T cell receptor beta chains below, sequenced in a study of blood T cell repertoires in COVID-19 (dated by TCRdb to the early 2020s). Receptor amplification or capture employed the immunoSEQ multiplex PCR assay. TCRdb mirrors the immuneACCESS table, restricted to in-frame sequences. Some clones are absent from its copies; in checked studies, under half trace to an unresolved V gene, and the reason for the others is unknown. This sample comprises 100,000 to 150,000 clones, roughly 89% of them detected only once. In total, the top ten clones hold 3.8% of the sample. The sequenced sample was peripheral blood. The source of these receptors is a woman aged 55-70 years with COVID-19, enrolled during active disease.

This chain uses TRBV6-2 or TRBV6-3 with TRBJ1-1; TRBD1 agrees at 7 bases. The CDR3 is 17 residues long. V lost 5 bases to trimming and J lost 6 bases; unmatched junction nucleotides: 18. Per the germline V gene, CDR1 is MNHEY and CDR2 is SVGEGT. CDR3 sequence reads: CASSTLGQSRLGPEAFF. The CDR3 nucleotides read TGTGCCAGCAGTACCCTGGGACAGAGCCGCCTCGGGCCTGAAGCTTTCTTT.

V usage is TRBV2 and J usage is TRBJ1-4, with D uncertain. Germline assignment: CDR1 SNHLY and CDR2 FYNNEI. This CDR3 region has 15 residues. The V and J ends lost 5 bases and 7 bases respectively, with 17 bases between them. CDR3: CASSRTGADGEKLFF. The CDR3 coding sequence is TGTGCCAGCAGTCGCACGGGAGCGGACGGTGAAAAACTGTTTTTT.

The genes are TRBV2 and TRBJ2-7; perhaps TRBD2 as D (6 bases). The CDR3 length is 15 residues. The ends were cut back, 0 bases at V and 0 bases at J, with 9 bases in the middle. Per the germline V gene, CDR1 is SNHLY and CDR2 is FYNNEI. The DNA of the CDR3 is TGTGCCAGCAGTGAAGCGCGGGACTTCTCCTACGAGCAGTACTTC. This sequence encodes CASSEARDFSYEQYF.

The V and J genes are TRBV19 and TRBJ1-2; D possibly corresponds to TRBD1 (5 bases). Germline lookup yields CDR1 LNHDA and CDR2 SQIVND (reference sequence). The CDR3 has 15 amino acids. Trimming shortened V by 5 bases and J by 6 bases, and 19 bases separated the two germline ends. CDR3 DNA: TGTGCCAGTAGTGGGAGAGGTCGGGACTTAAATGGCTACACCTTC. Protein product: CASSGRGRDLNGYTF.

The chain uses TRBV7-9 and TRBJ1-3; D may be TRBD1 (5 bases). The germline gives CDR1 SEHNR, CDR2 FQNEAQ (reference sequence). Trimming removed 5 bases at V and 0 bases at J, with 14 bases between. The CDR3 is made up of 16 amino acids. In DNA form, the CDR3 reads TGTGCCAGCAGCGGAGGCGGGGCCTACTCTGGAAACACCATATATTTT. It codes for CASSGGGAYSGNTIYF.

The chain has TRBV3-1 (or the pseudogene TRBV3-2) and TRBJ2-6; D gene unclear. V was cut by 0 bases and J by 1 base, with 16 bases left in between. In germline, CDR1 is LGHDT, CDR2 YNNKEL (reference sequence). CDR3 length: 19 residues. The CDR3 coding sequence is TGTGCCAGCAGCCAAGATACCCCTAGTTCGAATTCTGGGGCCAACGTCCTGACTTTC. Translating it yields CASSQDTPSSNSGANVLTF.

The chain combines TRBV5-1 with TRBJ1-4, with no clear D. Trimming pared 7 bases from V and 0 bases from J, leaving 10 bases between. Germline V CDR1 and CDR2: SGHRS, YFSETQ. This CDR3 comprises 14 residues. CDR3 sequence reads: CASRPGATNEKLFF. CDR3 DNA: TGCGCCAGCCGACCCGGAGCAACTAATGAAAAACTGTTTTTT.

The CDR3 is CASSLGHNQPQHF. CDR3 in DNA: TGCGCCAGCAGCTTGGGACACAATCAGCCCCAGCATTTT. This chain joins TRBV5-1 and TRBJ1-5; D gene unclear. CDR1 and CDR2 (germline): SGHRS, YFSETQ. V was clipped by 0 bases and J by 3 bases, with 4 bases between them. This CDR3 region has 13 residues. Combining the CDR3 with reference TRBV5-1 and TRBJ1-5 gives the whole variable domain KAGVTQTPRYLIKTRGQQVTLSCSPISGHRSVSWYQQTPGQGLQFLFEYFSETQRNKGNFPGRFSGRQFSNSRSEMNVSTLELGDSALYLCASSLGHNQPQHFGDGTRLSIL.

The CDR3 spells CAWTGASYEQYF. The CDR3 bases are TGTGCCTGGACAGGGGCCTCCTACGAGCAGTACTTC. The rearrangement uses TRBV30 and TRBJ2-7; D may be TRBD1 (6 bases). V gave up 4 bases and J gave up 0 bases, with 7 bases separating them. The germline CDR1 and CDR2 sequences are GTSNPN and SVGIG (reference sequence). CDR3 size: 12 residues.

The chain is built from TRBV27 and TRBJ1-2; 9 nucleotides align to TRBD1. V was pared by 5 bases and J by 8 bases, with 6 bases of the junction left unmatched. CDR3 length: 13 residues. Germline lookup yields CDR1 MNHEY and CDR2 SMNVEV (reference sequence). This CDR3 reads CASSRQGGLGYTF. CDR3 bases: TGTGCCAGCAGTCGACAGGGGGGACTCGGCTACACCTTC.

This chain joins TRBV19 and TRBJ2-3, with TRBD1 matching over 9 bases. The CDR3 runs to 17 residues. Germline V gene lookup returns CDR1 LNHDA and CDR2 SQIVND (reference sequence). J gave up 1 base and V 5 bases, and 10 bases lay outside the gene matches. CDR3 DNA: TGTGCCAGTAGTCTGGGCACCCACAGGGGGCGCACAGATACGCAGTATTTT. This translates into CASSLGTHRGRTDTQYF.

The chain couples TRBV19 to TRBJ2-1, with a tentative D call TRBD1 (6 bases). V gave up 4 bases and J gave up 9 bases, with 16 bases separating them. Germline values: CDR1 LNHDA, CDR2 SQIVND (reference sequence). CDR3 length: 14 amino acids. The CDR3 here is CASSRGPGLTEQFF. The CDR3 DNA reads as TGTGCCAGTAGTAGGGGGCCAGGGCTTACTGAGCAGTTCTTC. Filled out from reference TRBV19 and TRBJ2-1, the complete variable domain reads DGGITQSPKYLFRKEGQNVTLSCEQNLNHDAMYWYRQDPGQGLRLIYYSQIVNDFQKGDIAEGYSVSREKKESFPLTVTSAQKNPTAFYLCASSRGPGLTEQFFGPGTRLTVL.

The chain has TRBV19 and TRBJ1-6, with D tentatively TRBD1 (6 bases). In germline, CDR1 is LNHDA, CDR2 SQIVND (reference sequence). The CDR3 sequence is 16 residues long. Trimming stripped 5 bases from V and 0 bases from J, with 11 bases between. CDR3 in DNA: TGTGCCAGTAGTTTGCAAGGGGGCTCCTATAATTCACCCCTCCACTTT. The encoded protein is CASSLQGGSYNSPLHF.

The gene calls are TRBV7-9 and TRBJ1-6; D not resolved. Germline assignment: CDR1 SEHNR and CDR2 FQNEAQ (reference sequence). V was shortened by 1 base and J by 7 bases, with 17 bases between the two germline ends. The CDR3 covers 17 residues. CDR3 in DNA: TGTGCCAGCAGCTTAGGGGCGGGTCCTCCAGGCAATTCACCCCTCCACTTT. This gives the protein CASSLGAGPPGNSPLHF.

Comment on this clone: Other nucleotide sequences in the sample specify the same CDR3. The chain is built from TRBV9 and TRBJ1-5; the D is unclear. The CDR3 covers 13 residues. The V end was cut by 5 bases, the J end by 0 bases, with 6 bases between. Germline V lookup: CDR1 SGDLS, CDR2 YYNGEE. The CDR3 DNA reads TGTGCCAGCAGTGCGGGTAGCAATCAGCCCCAGCATTTT. It translates to CASSAGSNQPQHF.

The V gene is TRBV4-1, the J gene TRBJ1-1; TRBD1 might be the D (6 bases). V was cut by 3 bases and J by 0 bases, with 8 bases left in between. CDR3 length equals 14 residues. Germline V gives CDR1 MGHRA, CDR2 YSYEKL. Here the CDR3 DNA reads TGCGCCAGCAGCCAGGACAGAATGAACACTGAAGCTTTCTTT. Amino acid sequence: CASSQDRMNTEAFF.

V is TRBV12-3 or TRBV12-4 and J is TRBJ2-1, with D unclear. V dropped 3 bases and J dropped 10 bases, with 7 bases sitting between them. This CDR3 region has 11 residues. The CDR3 sequence: CASSLAWEQFF. The CDR3 bases are TGTGCCAGCAGTTTGGCTTGGGAGCAGTTCTTC.